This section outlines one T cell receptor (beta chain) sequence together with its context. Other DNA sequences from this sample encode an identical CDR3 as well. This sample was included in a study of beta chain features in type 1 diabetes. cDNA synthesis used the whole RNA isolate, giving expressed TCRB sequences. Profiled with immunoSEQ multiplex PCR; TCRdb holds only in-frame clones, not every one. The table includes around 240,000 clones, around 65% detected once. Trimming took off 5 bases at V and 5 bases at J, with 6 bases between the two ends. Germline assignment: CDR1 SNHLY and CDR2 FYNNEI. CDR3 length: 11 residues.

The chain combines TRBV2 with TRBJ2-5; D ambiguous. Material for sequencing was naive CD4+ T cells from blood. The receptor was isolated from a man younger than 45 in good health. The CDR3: CASSPQETQYF. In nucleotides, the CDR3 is TGTGCCAGCAGTCCACAGGAGACCCAGTACTTC.